The 16 T cell receptor beta chains in this list originate from one sample, sequenced in a study of Ad26.COV2.S vaccination and SARS-CoV-2 variants. This sample's treatment: some 20 received Ad26.COV2.S at low or high dose, single or two shots; about five received placebo; per-sample allocation not given. Vaccine and placebo recipients were sampled on day 63 after the first injection. Assay used: immunoSEQ multiplex PCR; TCRdb lists only in-frame clones, some missing. Altogether about 350,000 clones are present, approximately 90% being singletons, with the ten largest covering 6.4%. The sequencing used peripheral blood, collected in a trial of Ad26.COV2.S vaccine versus placebo. The receptors come from a person between 18 and 65 years old who received the Ad26.COV2.S COVID-19 vaccine or a placebo.

This rearrangement joins TRBV7-3 to TRBJ2-1; 9 positions agree with TRBD2. The V and J ends lost 5 bases and 2 bases, in that order; junction bases with no gene match: 7. Germline values: CDR1 SGHTA, CDR2 FQGTGA. The CDR3 has 16 amino acids. This CDR3 is CASSPPRTSAYNEQFF. CDR3 sequence (DNA): TGTGCCAGCAGCCCCCCGCGGACTAGCGCCTACAATGAGCAGTTCTTC.

The V call is TRBV11-2, the J call TRBJ1-2, with TRBD1 matching 10 bases. Germline CDR1 SGHAT, CDR2 FQNNGV. The CDR3 totals 16 residues. Trimming took 4 bases from V and 6 from J; bases not matched to a gene: 11. CDR3 in DNA: TGTGCCAGCAGCTCCTCCCCCGGGACAGGGGTGGATGGCTACACCTTC. This codes for CASSSSPGTGVDGYTF.

CDR3 nucleotide sequence: TGCGCCAGCGACAGGGGCGCCTACAATGAGCAGTTCTTC. This sequence encodes CASDRGAYNEQFF. V and J are TRBV5-1 and TRBJ2-1, with TRBD1 matching 8 bases. There are 13 residues in the CDR3. Germline CDR1 is SGHRS and CDR2 is YFSETQ. The ends lost 7 bases at V and 2 bases at J; junction bases unmatched: 2.

The count of this clone is one. The chain recombines TRBV5-5 with TRBJ2-4; D is unresolved. The CDR3 totals 12 residues. Germline V gene lookup returns CDR1 SGHKS and CDR2 YYEKEE (reference sequence). The ends were cut back, 4 bases at V and 7 bases at J, with 9 bases in the middle. CDR3 DNA: TGTGCCAGCAGCGGGCAGGCGAACATTCAGTACTTC. Amino acid sequence: CASSGQANIQYF.

The chain employs TRBV21-1 and TRBJ2-2; the table's D call of TRBD2 was not tested on the DNA. TRBV21-1 is tagged as a pseudogene. The CDR3 is 16 amino acids. CDR3 sequence: CASSKEGLANTGELFF. CDR3 nucleotides: TGTGCCAGCAGCAAAGAGGGACTAGCTAACACCGGGGAGCTGTTTTTT.

V is TRBV6-1 and J is TRBJ2-7, with D perhaps matching TRBD2 (5 bases). This CDR3 has 14 amino acids. V lost 0 bases, J lost 6 bases, and 12 bases lay in between. Per germline, CDR1 MNHNS and CDR2 SASEGT. The CDR3 is CASSEALLRVEQYF. Here the CDR3 DNA reads TGTGCCAGCAGTGAAGCGCTTCTGAGGGTCGAGCAGTACTTC.

CDR3 protein: CASSFNGANTEAFF. The DNA of the CDR3 is TGCGCCAGCAGCTTTAACGGAGCTAACACTGAAGCTTTCTTT. The genes are TRBV5-1 and TRBJ1-1; D is ambiguous. The CDR3 covers 14 residues. Trimming pared 2 bases from V and 2 bases from J, leaving 10 bases between. Looked up from germline, CDR1 is SGHRS and CDR2 is YFSETQ.

The chain joins TRBV27 to TRBJ2-2, with D perhaps being TRBD1 or TRBD2 (5 bases each). The CDR3 spans 16 residues. In germline, CDR1 is MNHEY, CDR2 SMNVEV (reference sequence). The ends were cut back, 6 bases at V and 1 base at J, with 15 bases in the middle. Here the CDR3 DNA reads TGTGCCAGCAGCCCGAGGGGCAGATTGAACACCGGGGAGCTGTTTTTT. Protein sequence: CASSPRGRLNTGELFF.

This clone was observed a few times. This sequence joins TRBV19 and TRBJ2-1, with 8 bases identical to TRBD1. The J segment lost 6 bases and the V segment lost 4 bases, leaving 2 bases of the junction unmatched. Germline CDR1 reads LNHDA; CDR2 reads SQIVND (reference sequence). The CDR3 loop spans 13 amino acids. CDR3 nucleotide sequence: TGTGCCAGTAGTACAACAGGGGGCAATGAGCAGTTCTTC. This sequence encodes CASSTTGGNEQFF.

The chain is built from TRBV9 and TRBJ2-3; D unclear. Per germline, CDR1 SGDLS and CDR2 YYNGEE. The CDR3 totals 11 residues. V was trimmed by 3 bases and J by 2 bases, leaving 1 base between them. CDR3 in amino acids: CASSDTDTQYF. The CDR3 region has the DNA TGTGCCAGCAGCGACACAGATACGCAGTATTTT.

V is TRBV5-1 and J is TRBJ1-6; 8 nucleotides line up with TRBD1. Germline V gene lookup returns CDR1 SGHRS and CDR2 YFSETQ. Trimming cost V 4 bases and J 3 bases; bases outside gene matches: 6. The CDR3 contains 16 residues. The CDR3, as DNA: TGCGCCAGCAGCCCGCAGGGGGCTCTCTATAATTCACCCCTCCACTTT. This sequence encodes CASSPQGALYNSPLHF.

The chain recombines TRBV12-5 with TRBJ2-7; 8 bases are shared with TRBD2. The germline V gene has CDR1 LGHNT and CDR2 FRNRAP. The V and J ends lost 0 bases and 3 bases, in that order; junction bases with no gene match: 4. The CDR3 sequence is 15 residues long. This chain's CDR3 is CASGLVQSGGYEQYF. In DNA, the CDR3 is TGTGCTAGTGGTTTGGTACAAAGCGGGGGCTACGAGCAGTACTTC.

The chain has TRBV7-9 and TRBJ2-7; TRBD1 is a possible D gene (6 bases). V shed 5 bases and J shed 7 bases, with 12 bases lying between them. The CDR3 totals 12 residues. CDR1 and CDR2 (germline): SEHNR, FQNEAQ (reference sequence). The CDR3 sequence is CASSQGWREQYF. In DNA form, the CDR3 reads TGTGCCAGCAGCCAGGGGTGGAGAGAGCAGTACTTC.

V and J are TRBV5-1 and TRBJ2-1, with 7 nucleotides matching TRBD1. CDR1 and CDR2 from the germline V gene are SGHRS and YFSETQ. The V segment lost 3 bases and the J segment 3 bases; nucleotides outside the gene matches: 3. The CDR3 spans 14 residues. CDR3 sequence reads: CASSWAGGYNEQFF. CDR3 nucleotide sequence: TGCGCCAGCAGCTGGGCAGGGGGCTACAATGAGCAGTTCTTC.

CDR3 sequence: CASSIQTGTPYEQYF. The CDR3 DNA is TGTGCCAGTAGTATCCAGACAGGGACTCCCTACGAGCAGTACTTC. The J gene is TRBJ2-7, the V gene TRBV19; weak D call: TRBD1 (7 bases). There are 15 residues in the CDR3. The germline V and J ends were trimmed by 3 bases and 2 bases, with 14 bases remaining between them. CDR1 is LNHDA, CDR2 SQIVND, per germline (reference sequence).

V is TRBV3-1 (or the pseudogene TRBV3-2) and J is TRBJ2-3, with 8 bases lining up with TRBD2. The CDR3 contains 18 residues. Germline loops: CDR1 LGHDT, CDR2 YNNKEL (reference sequence). V shed 0 bases and J 2 bases; nucleotides not matched to a gene: 10. This CDR3 is CASSQDRRTGGVTDTQYF. The CDR3 region has the DNA TGTGCCAGCAGCCAAGATCGCCGAACGGGGGGGGTCACAGATACGCAGTATTTT.